The rows below give T cell receptor beta chains drawn from one sample of a study of tumor and adjacent non-tumor tissue in lung cancer. TCRdb fed the multiplex PCR reads into MiXCR, producing one record per CDR3 protein. The sample includes around 50,000 distinct CDR3 sequences, around 64% of them seen just once. What was sequenced was distant non-tumor lung tissue. The receptor source for this set is a woman aged 70-85 years with non-small cell lung cancer. The CDR3 runs from the conserved cysteine through the conserved F or W. D genes are given only for firm matches. Size tells how often a clone was seen (once, few, many) or the class of an expanded clone, and some rows leave it out.

J gene | clone size | V gene | D gene | CDR3 protein | CDR3 DNA
TRBJ2-3 | few | TRBV20-1 | . | CSATPAASTDTQYF | TGCAGTGCTACCCCAGCGGCTAGCACAGATACGCAGTATTTT
TRBJ2-3 | . | TRBV29-1 | . | CSVFTGTDAQYF | TGCAGCGTCTTCACAGGCACAGATGCACAGTATTTT
TRBJ2-2 | . | TRBV7-9 | . | CASTLSGSNAGELFF | TGTGCCAGCACCCTCTCAGGTTCTAACGCCGGGGAGCTGTTTTTT
TRBJ2-5 | many | TRBV29-1 | . | CSVVGLGETQYF | TGCAGCGTTGTCGGACTGGGGGAGACCCAGTACTTC
TRBJ1-5 | . | TRBV20-1 | . | CSAIDTGYGNQPQQF | TGCAGTGCTATAGATACCGGGTATGGCAATCAGCCCCAGCAGTTT
TRBJ2-7 | . | TRBV4-2 | . | CVSSQELLYEQYF | TGTGTCAGTAGCCAAGAACTACTCTACGAGCAGTACTTC
TRBJ1-4 | . | TRBV6-1 | . | CAGRRGTDPEKLFF | TGTGCCGGCAGGAGAGGGACTGATCCCGAAAAACTGTTTTTT
TRBJ2-3 | . | TRBV6-2/TRBV6-3 | . | CGSSHPGGNTDTQYF | TGTGGCAGCAGCCACCCTGGCGGGAATACAGATACGCAGTATTTT
TRBJ2-1 | few | TRBV6-1 | . | CANSVDGNNEQFF | TGTGCCAACAGTGTTGACGGGAACAATGAGCAGTTCTTC
TRBJ2-3 | . | TRBV29-1 | . | CCAEARREGGDTQYF | TGCTGCGCCGAGGCGCGGAGGGAAGGAGGAGATACGCAGTATTTT
TRBJ2-1 | . | TRBV19 | TRBD1 | CASSIGDRAYNEQFF | TGTGCCAGTAGTATAGGGGACAGGGCCTACAATGAGCAGTTCTTC
TRBJ2-1 | . | TRBV29-1 | TRBD2 | CSVVGTSGIGEQFF | TGCAGCGTAGTCGGGACTAGCGGGATCGGTGAGCAGTTCTTC
TRBJ1-1 | . | TRBV30 | . | CAWTTTQNTEAFF | TGTGCCTGGACAACAACACAGAACACTGAAGCTTTCTTT
TRBJ2-4 | many | TRBV12-3/TRBV12-4 | TRBD1 | CASSHGQGDPLWAKNIQYF | TGTGCCAGCAGTCACGGACAGGGGGATCCCTTGTGGGCCAAAAACATTCAGTACTTC
TRBJ2-1 | . | TRBV29-1 | . | CSVVDRLSYNEQFF | TGCAGCGTTGTCGATCGCCTGTCCTACAATGAGCAGTTCTTC